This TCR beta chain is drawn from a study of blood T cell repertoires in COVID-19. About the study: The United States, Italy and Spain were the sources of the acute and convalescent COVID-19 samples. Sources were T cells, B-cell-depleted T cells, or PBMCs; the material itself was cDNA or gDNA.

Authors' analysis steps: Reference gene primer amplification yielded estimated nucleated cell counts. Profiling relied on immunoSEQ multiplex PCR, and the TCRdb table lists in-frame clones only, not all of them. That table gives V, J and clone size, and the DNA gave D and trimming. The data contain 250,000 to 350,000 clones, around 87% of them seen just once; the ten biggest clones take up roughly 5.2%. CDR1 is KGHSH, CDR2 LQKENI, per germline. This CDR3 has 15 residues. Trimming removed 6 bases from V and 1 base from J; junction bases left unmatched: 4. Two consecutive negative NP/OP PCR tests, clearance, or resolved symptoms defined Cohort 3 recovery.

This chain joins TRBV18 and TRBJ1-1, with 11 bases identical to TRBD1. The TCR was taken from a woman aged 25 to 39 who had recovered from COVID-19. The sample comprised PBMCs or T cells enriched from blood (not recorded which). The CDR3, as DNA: TGTGCCAGCTCCCGAGGACAGGGGGCGAACACTGAAGCTTTCTTT. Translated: CASSRGQGANTEAFF.